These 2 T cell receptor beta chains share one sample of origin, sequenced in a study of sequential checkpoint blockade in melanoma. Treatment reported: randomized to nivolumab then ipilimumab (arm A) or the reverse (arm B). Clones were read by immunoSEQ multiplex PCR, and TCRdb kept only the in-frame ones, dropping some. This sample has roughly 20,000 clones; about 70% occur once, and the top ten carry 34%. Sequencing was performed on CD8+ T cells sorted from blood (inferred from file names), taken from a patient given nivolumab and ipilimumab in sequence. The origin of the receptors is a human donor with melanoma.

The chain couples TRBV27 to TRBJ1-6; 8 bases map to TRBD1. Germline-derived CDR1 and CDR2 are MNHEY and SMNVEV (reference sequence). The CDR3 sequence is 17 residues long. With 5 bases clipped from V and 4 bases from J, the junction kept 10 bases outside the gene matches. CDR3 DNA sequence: TGTGCCAGCAGTCCGAAGGACAGGGCGGCGTATAATTCACCCCTCCACTTT. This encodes CASSPKDRAAYNSPLHF.

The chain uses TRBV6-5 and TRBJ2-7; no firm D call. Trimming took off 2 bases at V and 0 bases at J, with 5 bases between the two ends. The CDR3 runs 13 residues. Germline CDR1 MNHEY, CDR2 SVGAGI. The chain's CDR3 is CASSYTSSYEQYF. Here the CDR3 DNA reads TGTGCCAGCAGTTACACATCCTCCTACGAGCAGTACTTC.